This T cell receptor (beta chain) was captured by sequencing in a study of blood T cell repertoires in COVID-19 (TCRdb year 2020). Background for the entire study: Samples covering the acute and convalescent phases of COVID-19 were provided by collaborators in the United States, Italy and Spain. The prospective study material was composed of cDNA or gDNA derived from T cells, B-cell-depleted T cells, or PBMCs. Deeply sampled blood TCRbeta repertoires from subjects exposed to, actively infected with, or recovered from COVID-19 were included in the dataset. The repertoires were released in a freely available public database meant as a resource for research on the immune response to SARS-CoV-2. The samples were drawn from the first 160 participants of the ongoing ImmuneRACE study and from more than 1,000 subjects provided by 6 global collaborators. Sample metadata almost always included a de-identified subject ID, COVID-19 status, age in years and sex. Where available, HLA class I and class II types were obtained from metadata supplied by the sample provider rather than from assay-based typing. Study-wide findings and limitations: The amount of clinical and demographic metadata varied by source and participant and was provided uncurated.

The CDR3 has 12 amino acids, counting the end cysteine and phenylalanine. The sequence is cut down to CDR3 DNA, 36 bases in frame from base 1. Looking up the germline V gene (reference sequence) yields CDR1 LNHDA and CDR2 SQIVND. Germline trimming: 9 bases from V, 4 bases from J; junction bases outside gene matches: 3. The immunoSEQ Assay, a bias-controlled multiplex PCR, was used to amplify TCRbeta CDR3 regions from genomic DNA. Concerning the study's data processing: Nucleated cell counts per sample were estimated from amplification of reference gene primers within the assay. To quantify the absolute abundance of each unique TCRbeta CDR3 rearrangement, sequence reads were collapsed and filtered. For each sample, productive Simpson clonality was calculated as the square root of Simpson's diversity index over productive rearrangements. This is the immuneACCESS table as TCRdb keeps it, with only in-frame sequences that have V and J called. A part of the clones is gone; compared with another copy, unresolved V genes explain less than half, and the rest is unexplained. V and J calls and clone size are as listed in that table; D and trimming were resolved from the DNA. Here the sample has around 240,000 clones; around 80% occur a single time. In total, the top ten clones hold over 1.2% of the sample.

The sample holds a few counts of this clone. No cognate antigen has been identified for it. Nothing much larger sits one base from this clone, and base qualities are not available. Another Seattle source contributed samples from volunteer blood donors who had recovered from COVID-19. Whole blood was collected in K2EDTA tubes by collaborating institutions according to the institutions' own protocols. For TCRbeta analysis, collaborator samples were shipped as frozen whole blood, as isolated PBMCs, or as DNA extracted from either sample type. Input material: peripheral blood. The chain is encoded by TRBV19 joined to TRBJ1-5, and 7 bases in between align with TRBD1. The source is a woman aged 35 to 49 who had recovered from COVID-19. In nucleotides, the sequence is TGTGCCAGCGGACAGGAAAATCAGCCCCAGCATTTT. The resulting protein is CASGQENQPQHF.